This passage covers 25 T cell receptor beta chains from one sample sequenced in a study of T cells after yellow fever vaccination. TCRdb processed the 5' RACE reads anew with MiXCR; each CDR3 protein has one entry. The sample lists 450,000 to 650,000 distinct CDR3 sequences, about 13% seen once, with roughly an eighth in the top ten. The source material was PBMCs, sampled on the day of the yellow fever booster vaccination. All receptors come from a man aged 30-40 years who received the YFV17D yellow fever vaccine.

The V and J genes are TRBV4-2 and TRBJ1-2; TRBD1 matches 7 bases. V gave up 8 bases and J gave up 6 bases; unmatched junction bases: 15. The CDR3 is 15 amino acids. CDR1 LGHNA and CDR2 YNFKEQ come from the germline V gene. This CDR3 reads CASGTEKGGFDGYTF. DNA for the CDR3: TGTGCCAGCGGGACCGAGAAAGGGGGCTTTGATGGCTACACCTTC.

The chain's CDR3 is CASMSGDSKNIQYF. As DNA, the CDR3 is TGTGCCAGCATGTCCGGGGACAGCAAAAACATTCAGTACTTC. V gene TRBV28 combines with J gene TRBJ2-4, with 7 bases matching TRBD1. The junction had 6 bases not matched to a gene; V was cut back by 7 bases and J by 3 bases. CDR3 length equals 14 residues. Per germline, CDR1 MDHEN and CDR2 SYDVKM.

This clonotype was seen only a few times. The V gene is TRBV27, the J gene TRBJ2-4; TRBD1 matches at 10 bases. J was trimmed by 8 bases and V by 5 bases; bases with no gene match: 6. The germline V gene encodes CDR1 MNHEY and CDR2 SMNVEV (reference sequence). This CDR3 is built from 14 residues. The CDR3, as DNA: TGTGCCAGCAGTCCGGGACAGGGGTTGTACATTCAGTACTTC. Residues: CASSPGQGLYIQYF.

This clonotype has only a few counts. The junction departs from germline at one end; a sequencing error may be responsible. The V gene is TRBV7-2, the J gene TRBJ1-3; possibly TRBD1 for D (5 bases). Per the germline V gene, CDR1 is SGHTA and CDR2 is FQGNSA. There are 14 residues in the CDR3. The DNA for the CDR3 is TGTGCCAGCAGCCTTGACAGCTCTAGAAACACCATATATTTT. Translating it yields CASSLDSSRNTIYF.

This clonotype was found many times. The genes are TRBV20-1 and TRBJ2-4; 9 bases match TRBD2. This CDR3 has 16 residues. Germline values: CDR1 DFQATT, CDR2 SNEGSKA (reference sequence). Trimming removed 0 bases from V and 4 bases from J; junction bases left unmatched: 7. The CDR3 here is CSARDGGRAIKNIQYF. The CDR3 DNA reads TGCAGTGCTAGAGATGGCGGGAGGGCTATAAAAAACATTCAGTACTTC.

In this sample, this clonotype turned up a few times. The chain uses TRBV5-1 and TRBJ1-3; 9 nucleotides match TRBD1. Germline V CDR1 and CDR2: SGHRS, YFSETQ. The junction had 6 bases not matched to a gene; V was cut back by 3 bases and J by 8 bases. This CDR3 region has 14 residues. The CDR3 region has the DNA TGCGCCAGCAGCTCCGGGACAGGGATGGACACCATATATTTT. Amino acid sequence: CASSSGTGMDTIYF.

This clonotype has a count of ten or more. V is TRBV11-2 and J is TRBJ2-6; D may correspond to TRBD1 or TRBD2 (5 bases each). The CDR3 loop spans 19 amino acids. V was cut by 0 bases and J by 0 bases, with 15 bases left in between. Germline CDR1 and CDR2: SGHAT and FQNNGV. DNA of the CDR3: TGTGCCAGCAGCTTAGATCTAGAGGGGCCCAGCTCTGGGGCCAACGTCCTGACTTTC. This sequence encodes CASSLDLEGPSSGANVLTF.

This clonotype was detected only a few times. The chain carries TRBV20-1 and TRBJ2-5; 7 bases are shared with TRBD1. Looked up from germline, CDR1 is DFQATT and CDR2 is SNEGSKA (reference sequence). After removal of 4 bases from V and 2 bases from J, the junction contained 4 bases not matched to a gene. The CDR3 is made up of 13 amino acids. CDR3 amino acids: CSATGDRQETQYF. CDR3 coding DNA: TGCAGTGCTACCGGGGACAGACAAGAGACCCAGTACTTC.

There are a few counts of this clonotype. The rearrangement joins TRBV11-2 to TRBJ2-1, with TRBD2 matching over 8 bases. The CDR3 contains 16 residues. CDR1 and CDR2 (germline): SGHAT, FQNNGV. Trimming removed 0 bases from V and 7 bases from J; junction bases left unmatched: 8. CDR3: CASSLEGSGMGNEQFF. The CDR3 DNA reads as TGTGCCAGCAGCTTAGAGGGTAGCGGGATGGGAAATGAGCAGTTCTTC.

This clonotype was counted a few times. The rearrangement uses TRBV24-1 and TRBJ2-2, with D possibly being TRBD1 or TRBD2 (5 bases each). CDR3 length equals 14 residues. V was pared by 4 bases and J by 7 bases, with 12 bases between. Germline V gene data show CDR1 as KGHDR and CDR2 as SFDVKD. CDR3 in DNA: TGTGCCACCAGTGACAACCGGGACGACGGGGAGCTGTTTTTT. It specifies CATSDNRDDGELFF.

The chain carries TRBV18 and TRBJ1-2, with D unresolved. Trimming removed 1 base at V and 6 bases at J, with 15 bases between. Looked up from germline, CDR1 is KGHSH and CDR2 is LQKENI. The CDR3 consists of 15 residues. The CDR3 loop reads CASSPLGVAADGYTF. For the CDR3, the DNA is TGTGCCAGCTCACCACTGGGCGTAGCGGCGGATGGCTACACCTTC. The variable domain in full, with the rest retrieved from reference TRBV18 and TRBJ1-2, is NAGVMQNPRHLVRRRGQEARLRCSPMKGHSHVYWYRQLPEEGLKFMVYLQKENIIDESGMPKERFSAEFPKEGPSILRIQQVVRGDSAAYFCASSPLGVAADGYTFGSGTRLTVV.

This clonotype has more than one count but fewer than ten. This sequence joins TRBV6-5 and TRBJ2-1, with TRBD2 matching 10 bases. J lost 0 bases, V lost 0 bases, and 8 bases had no gene match. Germline V gene sequence: CDR1 MNHEY, CDR2 SVGAGI. The CDR3 totals 19 residues. The CDR3 is CASSYSVSSGRSSYNEQFF. The CDR3 coding sequence is TGTGCCAGCAGTTACTCCGTTAGTAGCGGGAGGAGCTCCTACAATGAGCAGTTCTTC.

This clonotype was detected a few times. This rearrangement joins TRBV7-3 to TRBJ2-7; possible D gene TRBD1, 6 bases. Trimming removed 3 bases from V and 2 bases from J, with 11 bases in between. Germline loops: CDR1 SGHTA, CDR2 FQGTGA. The CDR3 runs to 14 residues. CDR3 protein: CASSFDRIAYEQYF. The CDR3 DNA follows: TGTGCCAGCAGCTTTGACAGGATCGCCTACGAGCAGTACTTC.

This clonotype has more than one count but fewer than ten. The CDR3 spells CASSSATSGSSYEQYF. CDR3 coding DNA: TGTGCCAGCAGTTCCGCGACTAGCGGGAGCTCCTACGAGCAGTACTTC. The chain has TRBV6-5 and TRBJ2-7; 12 bases align to TRBD2. Germline V gene sequence: CDR1 MNHEY, CDR2 SVGAGI. V gave up 4 bases and J gave up 0 bases; unmatched junction bases: 4. CDR3 length: 16 residues.

V and J are TRBV6-1 and TRBJ2-3; TRBD2 matches 8 bases. Unmatched junction bases numbered 10, after V lost 6 bases and J lost 5 bases. From germline, CDR1 is MNHNS and CDR2 SASEGT. The CDR3 spans 15 residues. CDR3 nucleotides: TGTGCCAGCAGGAGCCGGAGCGGGAGCCGAGATACGCAGTATTTT. This translates into CASRSRSGSRDTQYF.

This clonotype was counted between two and nine times. J is TRBJ1-4 and V is TRBV20-1; maybe TRBD1 (6 bases). The germline V gene has CDR1 DFQATT and CDR2 SNEGSKA (reference sequence). Trimming shortened V by 5 bases and J by 12 bases, and 16 bases separated the two germline ends. CDR3 length: 12 residues. The chain's CDR3 is CSAPITGRQLFF. The CDR3, as DNA: TGCAGTGCTCCCATCACAGGGAGGCAACTGTTTTTT.

V is TRBV10-3 and J is TRBJ2-2; no definite D call. Trimming shortened V by 3 bases and J by 6 bases, and 8 bases separated the two germline ends. Looked up from germline, CDR1 is ENHRY and CDR2 is SYGVKD. The CDR3 is 13 residues long. In nucleotides, the CDR3 is TGTGCCATCAGTGAAGTAGCAGCCGGGGAGCTGTTTTTT. This sequence encodes CAISEVAAGELFF.

The rearrangement uses TRBV27 and TRBJ2-6, with a tentative D call TRBD2 (5 bases). Per the germline V gene, CDR1 is MNHEY and CDR2 is SMNVEV (reference sequence). V was shortened by 6 bases and J by 3 bases, with 15 bases between the two germline ends. The CDR3 contains 16 residues. CDR3 in DNA: TGTGCCAGCAGCAAGAGAGGGAGAGGTGGGGCCAACGTCCTGACTTTC. Its translation is CASSKRGRGGANVLTF.

V gene TRBV6-5 combines with J gene TRBJ1-3, with 8 bases that match TRBD1. The V gene end was trimmed by 6 bases and the J gene end by 0 bases; junction bases not matched to a gene: 10. CDR3 length: 17 residues. Germline V gene lookup returns CDR1 MNHEY and CDR2 SVGAGI. Here the CDR3 reads CASRYQRTGNSGNTIYF. DNA for the CDR3: TGTGCCAGCAGATATCAAAGGACAGGGAACTCTGGAAACACCATATATTTT.

V and J are TRBV20-1 and TRBJ1-2, with D unclear. CDR3 size: 14 residues. Deletions cut 5 bases from V and 4 bases from J, with 17 bases between. Per the germline V gene, CDR1 is DFQATT and CDR2 is SNEGSKA (reference sequence). As DNA, the CDR3 is TGCAGTGCTCCGGACCCCACCTCGGGCTATGGCTACACCTTC. As protein: CSAPDPTSGYGYTF.

This clonotype was detected ten times or more. The gene calls are TRBV12-3 or TRBV12-4 and TRBJ1-1; TRBD1 aligns across 8 bases. The CDR3 has 15 residues. J gave up 1 base and V 4 bases, and 5 bases lay outside the gene matches. The CDR3 coding sequence is TGTGCCAGCAGTTACAGGGGGTCCAAGAACACTGAAGCTTTCTTT. Protein product: CASSYRGSKNTEAFF.

This clonotype was seen a handful of times. The rearrangement joins TRBV5-4 to TRBJ2-3; 8 nucleotides match TRBD2. The CDR3 has 16 amino acids. Germline CDR1 reads SGHNT; CDR2 reads YYREEE (reference sequence). J gave up 0 bases and V 4 bases, and 7 bases lay outside the gene matches. The CDR3 DNA is TGTGCCAGCAGCAAAGGAGCGGGAGTAAGCACAGATACGCAGTATTTT. This translates into CASSKGAGVSTDTQYF.

This chain links TRBV4-3 with TRBJ2-2; TRBD2 matches 9 bases. The CDR3 is made up of 16 amino acids. The germline V gene has CDR1 LGHNA and CDR2 YSLEER. V lost 3 bases and J lost 2; bases outside the gene matches: 4. CDR3 nucleotide sequence: TGCGCCAGCAGCCAGATTAGCGGGAGCAACACCGGGGAGCTGTTTTTT. This sequence encodes CASSQISGSNTGELFF.

The chain is built from TRBV3-1 and TRBJ2-4; 7 bases align to TRBD2. Germline-derived CDR1 and CDR2 are LGHDT and YNNKEL (reference sequence). Trimming removed 2 bases from V and 1 base from J; junction bases left unmatched: 5. The CDR3 covers 16 residues. Here the CDR3 DNA reads TGTGCCAGCAGCCAATTGGGAGGGGCTGCCAAAAACATTCAGTACTTC. This gives the protein CASSQLGGAAKNIQYF.

This sequence joins TRBV18 and TRBJ2-7, with unresolved D. CDR1 and CDR2 from the germline V gene are KGHSH and LQKENI. CDR3 size: 16 residues. Deletions cut 0 bases from V and 7 bases from J, with 19 bases between. Here the CDR3 DNA reads TGTGCCAGCTCACCACCGGTGGCGGCGGTCCTACGAGAGCAGTACTTC. It specifies CASSPPVAAVLREQYF.